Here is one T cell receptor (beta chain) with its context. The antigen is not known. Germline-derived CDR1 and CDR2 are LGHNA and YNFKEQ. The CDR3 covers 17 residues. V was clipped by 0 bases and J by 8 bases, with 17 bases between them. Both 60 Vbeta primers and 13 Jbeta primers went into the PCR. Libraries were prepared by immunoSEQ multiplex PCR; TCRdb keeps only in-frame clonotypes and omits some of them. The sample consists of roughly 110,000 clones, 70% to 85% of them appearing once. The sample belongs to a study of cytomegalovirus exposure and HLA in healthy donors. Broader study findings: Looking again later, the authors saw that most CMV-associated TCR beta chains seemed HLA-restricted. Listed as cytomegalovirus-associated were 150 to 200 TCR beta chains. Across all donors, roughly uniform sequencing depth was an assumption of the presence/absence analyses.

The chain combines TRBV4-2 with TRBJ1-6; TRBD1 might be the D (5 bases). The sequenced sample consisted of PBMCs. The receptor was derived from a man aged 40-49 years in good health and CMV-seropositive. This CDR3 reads CASSQDQPGLAYSPLHF. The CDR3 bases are TGTGCCAGCAGCCAAGATCAACCAGGGCTCGCGTATTCACCCCTCCACTTT.